A selection of T cell receptor beta chains follows, all from one sample in a study of cytomegalovirus exposure and HLA in healthy donors. Clones were sequenced by immunoSEQ multiplex PCR, and TCRdb holds only the in-frame ones, with some missing. The sample yields over 50,000 clones, 92% seen once. The sequenced material came from PBMCs. These receptors originate from a man between 18 and 35 years old in good health and CMV-seropositive. Each CDR3 is given with its conserved first and last residue.

j_call v_call cdr3_aa
TRBJ1-3 TRBV7-9 CASSPFSGRTSGNTIYF
TRBJ2-5 TRBV30 CAWSTSGGGYTQYF
TRBJ2-7 TRBV10-2 CASSETGEWSF
TRBJ2-2 TRBV5-1 CASSLWDFTGELFF
TRBJ2-2 TRBV7-6 CASSLYGSRSGELFF
TRBJ2-1 TRBV29-1 CSVGGPFDEQFF
TRBJ2-7 TRBV11-2 CASSKRFQGGYEQYF
TRBJ1-4 TRBV5-8 CASSGGRGNEKLFF
TRBJ1-2 TRBV27 CASSLAGASGGYTF
TRBJ1-1 TRBV28 CASSTGTVEAFF
TRBJ1-2 TRBV7-9 CASSSPGAGGHGYTF
TRBJ2-7 TRBV5-1 CTSSFSSSKIYEQYF
TRBJ1-2 TRBV6-6 CASIPGQNYGYTF
TRBJ2-7 TRBV29-1 CSAGDRGTYEQYF
TRBJ2-7 TRBV19 CASSISLTPGEQYF
TRBJ2-1 TRBV5-1 CASSPAGTGAFEQFF
TRBJ1-5 TRBV11-2 CASSPWDREDQPQHF
TRBJ2-1 TRBV15 CATSMRLSGTSGEQFF
TRBJ2-7 TRBV6-1 CASTRTATYEQYF
TRBJ1-1 TRBV4-2 CASSQEPSGNTEAFF
TRBJ2-2 TRBV7-2 CASSLGGAGPTGELFF
TRBJ2-7 TRBV19 CASSLTQSYEQYF
TRBJ1-2 TRBV7-9 CASSLSREKPAHFGYTF
TRBJ2-7 TRBV25-1 CASSEFVVGAEQYF
TRBJ2-7 TRBV11-2 CASSLRQTAAYEQYF
TRBJ2-3 TRBV2 CASKGQGRDTQYF
TRBJ2-1 TRBV6-5 CASSPDGLVTQFF
TRBJ2-1 TRBV2 CASSQNREMANEQFF
TRBJ2-7 TRBV18 CASSLEGGEQYF
TRBJ2-5 TRBV27 CASRSDSQETQYF
TRBJ1-1 TRBV7-9 CASSLASPGATEAFF
TRBJ2-7 TRBV28 CATHHTGTYEQYF
TRBJ1-1 TRBV10-1 CASSAKRTGNTEAFF
TRBJ2-3 TRBV10-2 CASSEGPGLETDTQYF
TRBJ2-2 TRBV9 CASSPSGVNTGELFF
TRBJ1-2 TRBV10-3 CAISEEGLDYGYTF
TRBJ2-6 TRBV27 CASSSEQGLGANVLTF
TRBJ1-1 TRBV28 CASSSPGQGASEAFF
TRBJ2-7 TRBV28 CASRVGTGAYEQYF
TRBJ2-7 TRBV11-3 CASSLTGGEQYF
TRBJ2-7 TRBV6-5 CASSDGTSGYEQYF
TRBJ2-5 TRBV27 CASSFTGDSETQYF
TRBJ2-7 TRBV6-5 CAAGRAGAEQYF
TRBJ2-5 TRBV10-2 CASSEDARQETQYF
TRBJ1-1 TRBV19 CASSIGAVSYTEAFF
TRBJ2-1 TRBV19 CASSILNKGLATNEQFF
TRBJ2-1 TRBV4-1 CASSQDQTSKRNEQFF
TRBJ2-3 TRBV29-1 CSVAWTSGVTDTQYF
TRBJ1-5 TRBV5-6 CASSLSGSNQPQHF